Below, one T cell receptor beta chain is given with its context. This sample is part of a study of T cell responses to AZD1222 COVID-19 vaccine. Produced via immunoSEQ multiplex PCR; TCRdb's table is partial and in-frame only. The table shows roughly 99,000 clones, with approximately 89% occurring only once. The TCR was taken from an adult in good health. The input for sequencing was peripheral blood, taken on day 0 of AZD1222 vaccination.

The DNA of the CDR3 is TGTGCCAGCAGCCGTGCACAGGGGGGGGAGACCCAGTACTTC. Its protein is CASSRAQGGETQYF. This chain links TRBV6-5 with TRBJ2-5; tentative D call: TRBD1 (8 bases). The ends were cut back, 6 bases at V and 5 bases at J, with 16 bases in the middle. Germline V gene lookup returns CDR1 MNHEY and CDR2 SVGAGI. The CDR3 totals 14 residues.